Below are 25 T cell receptor beta chains sequenced from a single sample in a study of cytomegalovirus exposure and HLA in healthy donors. In the PCR, 60 Vbeta and 13 Jbeta primers were used. Profiling relied on immunoSEQ multiplex PCR, and the TCRdb table lists in-frame clones only, not all of them. The sample consists of about 98,000 clones, about 60% of them appearing once. Sample: PBMCs. These receptors all stem from a human donor in good health.

The V and J genes are TRBV27 and TRBJ1-3; TRBD1 is a possible D gene (5 bases). V lost 2 bases, J lost 8 bases, and 13 bases lay in between. The germline V gene encodes CDR1 MNHEY and CDR2 SMNVEV (reference sequence). This CDR3 spans 14 amino acids. Here the CDR3 DNA reads TGTGCCAGCAGTTTAGGGCAGGGAGGGCACACCATATATTTT. Amino acids: CASSLGQGGHTIYF.

This chain joins TRBV4-2 and TRBJ2-1, with 7 nucleotides matching TRBD2. Germline V gene sequence: CDR1 LGHNA, CDR2 YNFKEQ. V lost 0 bases and J lost 3; bases outside the gene matches: 5. This CDR3 has 16 amino acids. CDR3 in amino acids: CASSQDMASGYNEQFF. Written as DNA, the CDR3 is TGTGCCAGCAGCCAAGATATGGCTAGCGGCTACAATGAGCAGTTCTTC.

This rearrangement joins TRBV7-9 to TRBJ1-2; 9 bases are a match to TRBD1. This CDR3 comprises 14 residues. Germline loops: CDR1 SEHNR, CDR2 FQNEAQ (reference sequence). Trimming at V came to 3 bases and at J to 6 bases, leaving 5 bases not matched to a gene. CDR3 in DNA: TGTGCCAGCAGCTTGGACAGGGGAGGTAATGGCTACACCTTC. It translates to CASSLDRGGNGYTF.

The V and J genes are TRBV5-1 and TRBJ2-2; 10 positions agree with TRBD1. V was pared by 3 bases and J by 6 bases, with 8 bases of the junction left unmatched. Germline CDR1 SGHRS, CDR2 YFSETQ. The CDR3 loop spans 16 amino acids. This CDR3 reads CASSSRQGASAGELFF. For the CDR3, the DNA is TGCGCCAGCAGCTCACGACAGGGGGCTTCGGCCGGGGAGCTGTTTTTT.

This chain connects TRBV7-9 to TRBJ2-7; tentatively, D is TRBD2 (6 bases). The CDR3 covers 15 residues. V lost 4 bases to trimming and J lost 0 bases, with 13 bases between them. Germline CDR1 is SEHNR and CDR2 is FQNEAQ (reference sequence). The CDR3 sequence: CASSSPEGNSYEQYF. The CDR3 DNA reads TGTGCCAGCAGCTCCCCGGAGGGGAACTCCTACGAGCAGTACTTC.

The CDR3 DNA follows: TGTGCCAGCAGCACCAAATGGACTAGCGGAGACAATGAGCAGTTCTTC. Amino acid sequence: CASSTKWTSGDNEQFF. The rearrangement joins TRBV7-6 to TRBJ2-1; 10 nucleotides line up with TRBD2. There are 16 residues in the CDR3. CDR1 is SGHVS and CDR2 is FNYEAQ in the germline V gene. J gave up 5 bases and V 5 bases, and 9 bases lay outside the gene matches.

DNA of the CDR3: TGTGCCAGCAGAAAACCGGGACAGTTCTATGGCTACACCTTC. Amino acids: CASRKPGQFYGYTF. The rearrangement links TRBV6-5 to TRBJ1-2; 7 positions agree with TRBD1. CDR3 length equals 14 residues. The V segment lost 6 bases and the J segment 4 bases; nucleotides outside the gene matches: 8. The germline CDR1 and CDR2 sequences are MNHEY and SVGAGI.

The chain couples TRBV10-2 to TRBJ1-5; D gene ambiguous. CDR1 and CDR2 (germline): WSHSY, SAAADI. The length of the CDR3 is 14 residues. Between the trimmed V and J ends, which lost 3 bases and 3 bases, there was a span of 9 bases. CDR3 sequence reads: CASSESHLNQPQHF. The CDR3 region has the DNA TGCGCCAGCAGTGAAAGCCATCTCAATCAGCCCCAGCATTTT.

This clone was recorded a few times. This sequence joins TRBV7-9 and TRBJ2-5, with TRBD1 as a possible D gene (5 bases). The V end lost 4 bases, the J end lost 2 bases, and 11 bases lay between the germline ends. The CDR3 spans 14 residues. Germline CDR1 is SEHNR and CDR2 is FQNEAQ (reference sequence). The CDR3 nucleotides are TGTGCCAGCAGCTCCCGACAGTTACAAGAGACCCAGTACTTC. Its translation: CASSSRQLQETQYF.

In the case of this clone: One end of the junction is discordant with germline, which a read error may explain. This chain links TRBV6-1 with TRBJ2-1, with TRBD2 matching 10 bases. Germline lookup yields CDR1 MNHNS and CDR2 SASEGT. This CDR3 is built from 13 residues. The CDR3 reads CASSPDPGLAQLF. In DNA, the CDR3 is TGTGCCAGCAGCCCAGATCCGGGACTAGCGCAGCTCTTC.

The chain employs TRBV6-1 and TRBJ2-7, with 8 bases matching TRBD1. The germline CDR1 and CDR2 sequences are MNHNS and SASEGT. The CDR3 consists of 13 residues. V was pared by 7 bases and J by 3 bases, with 5 bases of the junction left unmatched. CDR3 in amino acids: CASTATGGYEQYF. In DNA, the CDR3 is TGTGCCAGCACCGCCACAGGGGGCTACGAGCAGTACTTC.

As for this clone: The sample holds other DNA sequences that translate to the same CDR3. V usage is TRBV30 and J usage is TRBJ1-5; the match to TRBD1 covers 7 bases. This CDR3 has 13 residues. Trimming at V came to 0 bases and at J to 6 bases, leaving 2 bases not matched to a gene. Germline V gene sequence: CDR1 GTSNPN, CDR2 SVGIG (reference sequence). The CDR3 is CAWSVQGSQPQHF. As DNA, the CDR3 is TGTGCCTGGAGTGTACAGGGGTCTCAGCCCCAGCATTTT.

In its sample, this clone was seen a few times. The chain employs TRBV2 and TRBJ2-7, with 13 nucleotides matching TRBD2. This CDR3 region has 15 residues. Germline-derived CDR1 and CDR2 are SNHLY and FYNNEI. Trimming cost V 5 bases and J 3 bases; bases outside gene matches: 4. CDR3 nucleotide sequence: TGTGCCAGCAGTTCAGGACTAGCGGGAGTCTACGAGCAGTACTTC. Amino acids: CASSSGLAGVYEQYF.

This clone has a handful of counts. This rearrangement joins TRBV5-1 to TRBJ2-1; 8 bases align to TRBD2. With V trimmed by 4 bases and J by 8 bases, 8 bases remained unmatched. The CDR3 totals 14 residues. Germline V gene data show CDR1 as SGHRS and CDR2 as YFSETQ. CDR3: CASSTGLAADEQFF. The DNA for the CDR3 is TGCGCCAGCAGCACTGGACTAGCAGCCGATGAGCAGTTCTTC.

The genes are TRBV27 and TRBJ2-7; the match to TRBD2 covers 7 bases. This CDR3 is 15 amino acids long. The V segment lost 5 bases and the J segment 2 bases; nucleotides outside the gene matches: 9. Germline lookup yields CDR1 MNHEY and CDR2 SMNVEV (reference sequence). The CDR3 DNA sequence: TGTGCCAGCAGTATCTCTCCTAGCGGCACCTACGAGCAGTACTTC. It codes for CASSISPSGTYEQYF.

The J gene is TRBJ2-2, the V gene TRBV12-5; D is ambiguous. The V and J ends lost 7 bases and 5 bases respectively, with 23 bases between them. CDR1 is LGHNT and CDR2 is FRNRAP in the germline V gene. This CDR3 has 17 residues. This chain's CDR3 is CASAPSPGPTLTGELFF. The CDR3 region has the DNA TGTGCTAGTGCCCCATCCCCGGGTCCGACGTTAACCGGGGAGCTGTTTTTT. The variable domain in full, with the rest retrieved from reference TRBV12-5 and TRBJ2-2, is DARVTQTPRHKVTEMGQEVTMRCQPILGHNTVFWYRQTMMQGLELLAYFRNRAPLDDSGMPKDRFSAEMPDATLATLKIQPSEPRDSAVYFCASAPSPGPTLTGELFFGEGSRLTVL.

This chain joins TRBV4-2 and TRBJ2-1, with a tentative D call TRBD2 (6 bases). The CDR3 totals 15 residues. Germline V lookup: CDR1 LGHNA, CDR2 YNFKEQ. V was shortened by 7 bases and J by 3 bases, with 16 bases between the two germline ends. Here the CDR3 DNA reads TGTGCCAGCAAACGGAGGGCCCAGAACTACAATGAGCAGTTCTTC. Translated: CASKRRAQNYNEQFF.

This chain joins TRBV4-1 and TRBJ2-7; no firm D call. V gave up 1 base and J gave up 3 bases, with 7 bases separating them. Germline assignment: CDR1 MGHRA and CDR2 YSYEKL. The CDR3 extends over 13 amino acids. Here the CDR3 DNA reads TGCGCCAGCAGCCAAGTCTCAGACTACGAGCAGTACTTC. Its translation: CASSQVSDYEQYF.

This rearrangement joins TRBV30 to TRBJ1-1, with D uncertain. The V gene's germline CDR1 is GTSNPN and CDR2 SVGIG (reference sequence). With 2 bases removed from V and 1 base from J, the gap between germline ends came to 11 bases. This CDR3 has 14 amino acids. The CDR3 here is CAWSRTGTNTEAFF. DNA for the CDR3: TGTGCCTGGAGTCGCACGGGAACGAACACTGAAGCTTTCTTT.

This clone was observed a handful of times. The chain is built from TRBV19 and TRBJ2-7; 8 bases line up with TRBD1. Per germline, CDR1 LNHDA and CDR2 SQIVND (reference sequence). The CDR3 is 16 amino acids. Losses at the gene ends were 4 bases for V and 4 bases for J; bases not matched to a gene: 12. CDR3 in amino acids: CASSSSGTGWAYEQYF. DNA of the CDR3: TGTGCCAGTAGTAGCTCCGGGACAGGCTGGGCATACGAGCAGTACTTC.

The chain links TRBV30 to TRBJ1-1, with 9 positions matching TRBD1. Unmatched junction bases numbered 10, after V lost 5 bases and J lost 6 bases. The CDR3 is 14 residues long. The germline CDR1 and CDR2 sequences are GTSNPN and SVGIG (reference sequence). This CDR3 reads CAWETGTGISEAFF. CDR3 bases: TGTGCCTGGGAAACCGGGACAGGGATTTCTGAAGCTTTCTTT.

This chain connects TRBV19 to TRBJ2-3, with 12 nucleotides matching TRBD2. CDR1 and CDR2 from the germline V gene are LNHDA and SQIVND (reference sequence). The CDR3 is 15 amino acids. Unmatched junction bases numbered 1, after V lost 6 bases and J lost 0 bases. The CDR3 coding sequence is TGTGCCAGTAGAGGGACTAGCGGGAGCACAGATACGCAGTATTTT. This codes for CASRGTSGSTDTQYF.

This chain joins TRBV9 and TRBJ1-2; no clear D. V was trimmed by 3 bases and J by 4 bases, leaving 10 bases between them. This CDR3 contains 13 residues. From germline, CDR1 is SGDLS and CDR2 YYNGEE. CDR3 in amino acids: CASSAIDPYGYTF. As DNA, the CDR3 is TGTGCCAGCAGCGCGATAGATCCCTATGGCTACACCTTC. Drawing the rest from reference TRBV9 and TRBJ1-2, the complete variable domain is DSGVTQTPKHLITATGQRVTLRCSPRSGDLSVYWYQQSLDQGLQFLIQYYNGEERAKGNILERFSAQQFPDLHSELNLSSLELGDSALYFCASSAIDPYGYTFGSGTRLTVV.

The chain joins TRBV6-6 to TRBJ1-2, with D maybe TRBD1 (6 bases). The germline CDR1 and CDR2 sequences are MNHNY and SVGAGI (reference sequence). The germline V and J ends were trimmed by 3 bases and 2 bases, with 10 bases remaining between them. The CDR3 extends over 14 amino acids. The CDR3 protein is CASSYRTANYGYTF. The CDR3 DNA follows: TGTGCCAGCAGTTATCGGACAGCAAACTATGGCTACACCTTC.

J is TRBJ2-3 and V is TRBV4-2; D call uncertain. The V and J ends lost 0 bases and 4 bases respectively, with 8 bases between them. Germline V gene sequence: CDR1 LGHNA, CDR2 YNFKEQ. This CDR3 spans 14 amino acids. CDR3: CASSQDRFSDTQYF. CDR3 coding DNA: TGTGCCAGCAGCCAAGACAGGTTTTCAGATACGCAGTATTTT.